The clone carrying this T cell receptor beta chain has more than one count but fewer than ten. The repertoire was sequenced with immunoSEQ multiplex PCR; TCRdb's copy has only in-frame clones and lacks some. The repertoire consists of about 330,000 clones, with about 83% occurring once and the leading ten covering approximately 1.1%. This specimen comes from a study of blood T cell repertoires in COVID-19. J lost 1 base, V lost 3 bases, and 2 bases had no gene match. CDR1 is KGHSH, CDR2 LQKENI, per germline. This CDR3 contains 15 residues. The TCR comes from a woman aged 50 to 60 with acute or convalescent COVID-19. The chain has TRBV18 and TRBJ2-2; 7 nucleotides agree with TRBD1. Sequenced sample: peripheral blood. The CDR3 region has the DNA TGTGCCAGCTCACCGGACAGGCAGAACACCGGGGAGCTGTTTTTT. This codes for CASSPDRQNTGELFF.